The TCR beta chain described here comes from a study of blood T cell repertoires in COVID-19. In the study overall: In each case, the material was cDNA or gDNA derived from T cells, B-cell-depleted T cells, or PBMCs.

CDR1 SGHKS and CDR2 YYEKEE come from the germline V gene (reference sequence). This CDR3 has 16 amino acids. Trimming took 4 bases from V and 4 from J; bases not matched to a gene: 8. Everyone who took part was roughly 18 to 100 years old, and they came from some 23 US areas. Produced via immunoSEQ multiplex PCR; TCRdb's table is partial and in-frame only. In the table there are approximately 310,000 clones, 70% to 90% of which are singletons. This chain joins TRBV5-5 and TRBJ1-1, with TRBD1 matching 12 bases. The sequence was obtained from a man aged 30 to 45 who had recovered from COVID-19. The specimen was PBMCs or T cells enriched from blood (not recorded which). DNA of the CDR3: TGTGCCAGCAGCACCTTCCCGGGACAGGGGGCCACTGAAGCTTTCTTT. It translates to CASSTFPGQGATEAFF.